Listed here are 7 T cell receptor beta chains from one sample, sequenced in a study of blood T cell repertoires in COVID-19. Generated by immunoSEQ multiplex PCR, the TCRdb table keeps only in-frame clones and is missing some. There are 99,000 or so clones in the sample; 81% occur only once, and over 35% lies in the top ten. Sequencing input: peripheral blood. The receptors stem from a man of 80 years or more with acute or convalescent COVID-19.

This rearrangement joins TRBV2 to TRBJ1-2; D is undetermined. This CDR3 spans 12 amino acids. CDR1 SNHLY and CDR2 FYNNEI come from the germline V gene. The V end was cut by 2 bases, the J end by 5 bases, with 6 bases between. The CDR3 bases are TGTGCCAGCAGTGAACCCCATTATGGCTACACCTTC. Translation: CASSEPHYGYTF.

The chain combines TRBV5-1 with TRBJ1-1, with 8 bases that match TRBD1. Unmatched junction bases numbered 8, after V lost 3 bases and J lost 4 bases. CDR1 is SGHRS and CDR2 is YFSETQ in the germline V gene. There are 15 residues in the CDR3. The CDR3 is CASSSDRTGLTEAFF. As DNA, the CDR3 is TGCGCCAGCAGCTCCGACAGGACAGGGCTCACTGAAGCTTTCTTT. The full variable domain, rest sourced from reference TRBV5-1 and TRBJ1-1, is KAGVTQTPRYLIKTRGQQVTLSCSPISGHRSVSWYQQTPGQGLQFLFEYFSETQRNKGNFPGRFSGRQFSNSRSEMNVSTLELGDSALYLCASSSDRTGLTEAFFGQGTRLTVV.

The genes are TRBV28 and TRBJ1-4; TRBD1 aligns across 9 bases. The CDR3 spans 16 residues. With V trimmed by 6 bases and J by 2 bases, 7 bases remained unmatched. Germline-derived CDR1 and CDR2 are MDHEN and SYDVKM. The CDR3 nucleotides are TGTGCCAGCAGGGAGAACAGGGGGCTCACTAATGAAAAACTGTTTTTT. It yields the protein CASRENRGLTNEKLFF. Looking up the rest from reference TRBV28 and TRBJ1-4 gives the full variable domain: DVKVTQSSRYLVKRTGEKVFLECVQDMDHENMFWYRQDPGLGLRLIYFSYDVKMKEKGDIPEGYSVSREKKERFSLILESASTNQTSMYLCASRENRGLTNEKLFFGSGTQLSVL.

The V gene is TRBV18, the J gene TRBJ2-1; 12 nucleotides align to TRBD1. V shed 4 bases, J shed 7 bases, and the junction held 11 bases outside the gene matches. CDR1 KGHSH and CDR2 LQKENI come from the germline V gene. This CDR3 comprises 17 residues. CDR3 region: CASSQLGTGGVVNEQFF. Written as DNA, the CDR3 is TGTGCCAGCTCACAACTCGGGACAGGGGGCGTCGTGAATGAGCAGTTCTTC.

J is TRBJ1-1 and V is TRBV29-1; TRBD1 agrees at 11 bases. The CDR3 sequence is 13 residues long. The J segment lost 3 bases and the V segment lost 5 bases, leaving 2 bases of the junction unmatched. CDR1 and CDR2 (germline): SQVTM, ANQGSEA. This CDR3 reads CSVRDRGYTEAFF. In DNA, the CDR3 is TGCAGCGTTAGGGACAGGGGGTACACTGAAGCTTTCTTT.

The gene calls are TRBV9 and TRBJ1-4; a possible D gene is TRBD1 (5 bases). CDR1 and CDR2 (germline): SGDLS, YYNGEE. Trimming took off 0 bases at V and 4 bases at J, with 10 bases between the two ends. The CDR3 is 15 residues long. The DNA for the CDR3 is TGTGCCAGCAGCGTAGGTGACAGACATAATGAAAAACTGTTTTTT. It specifies CASSVGDRHNEKLFF.

CDR3: CASSSTSMSSYNEQFF. CDR3 DNA sequence: TGCGCCAGCAGCTCTACTAGCATGAGCTCCTACAATGAGCAGTTCTTC. This chain joins TRBV5-1 and TRBJ2-1, with TRBD2 as a possible D gene (6 bases). V was clipped by 3 bases and J by 0 bases, with 13 bases between them. Germline assignment: CDR1 SGHRS and CDR2 YFSETQ. This CDR3 contains 16 residues. Variable domain in full (rest from reference TRBV5-1 and TRBJ2-1): KAGVTQTPRYLIKTRGQQVTLSCSPISGHRSVSWYQQTPGQGLQFLFEYFSETQRNKGNFPGRFSGRQFSNSRSEMNVSTLELGDSALYLCASSSTSMSSYNEQFFGPGTRLTVL.